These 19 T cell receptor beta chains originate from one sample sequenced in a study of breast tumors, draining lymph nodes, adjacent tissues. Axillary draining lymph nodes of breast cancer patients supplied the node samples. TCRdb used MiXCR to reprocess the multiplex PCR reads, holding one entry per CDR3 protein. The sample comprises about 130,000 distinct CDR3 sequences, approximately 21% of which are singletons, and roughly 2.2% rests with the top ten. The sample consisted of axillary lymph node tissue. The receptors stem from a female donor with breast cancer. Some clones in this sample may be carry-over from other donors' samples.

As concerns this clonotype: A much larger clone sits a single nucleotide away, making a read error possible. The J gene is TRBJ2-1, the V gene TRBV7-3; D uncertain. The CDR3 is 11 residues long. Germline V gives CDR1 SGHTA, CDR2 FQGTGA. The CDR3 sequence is CACSLTQQQFF. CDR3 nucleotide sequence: TGTGCCTGCAGCTTAACCCAGCAGCAGTTCTTC. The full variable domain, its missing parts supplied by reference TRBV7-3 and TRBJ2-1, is GAGVSQTPSNKVTEKGKYVELRCDPISGHTALYWYRQSLGQGPEFLIYFQGTGAADDSGLPNDRFFAVRPEGSVSTLKIQRTERGDSAVYLCACSLTQQQFFGPGTRLTVL.

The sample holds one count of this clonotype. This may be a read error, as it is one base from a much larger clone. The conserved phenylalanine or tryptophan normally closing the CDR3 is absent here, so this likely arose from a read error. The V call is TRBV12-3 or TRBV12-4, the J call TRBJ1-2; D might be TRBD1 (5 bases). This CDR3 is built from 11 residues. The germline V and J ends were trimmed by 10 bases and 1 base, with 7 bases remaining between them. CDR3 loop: CAKDINYGYTS. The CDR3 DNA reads TGTGCCAAGGACATTAACTATGGCTACACCTCC.

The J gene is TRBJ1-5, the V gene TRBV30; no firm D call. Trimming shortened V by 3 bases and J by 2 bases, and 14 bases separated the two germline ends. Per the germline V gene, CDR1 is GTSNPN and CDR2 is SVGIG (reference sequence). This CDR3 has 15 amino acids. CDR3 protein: CAWSGSFSGNQPQHF. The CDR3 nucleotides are TGTGCCTGGAGCGGGAGTTTTTCGGGCAATCAGCCCCAGCATTTT.

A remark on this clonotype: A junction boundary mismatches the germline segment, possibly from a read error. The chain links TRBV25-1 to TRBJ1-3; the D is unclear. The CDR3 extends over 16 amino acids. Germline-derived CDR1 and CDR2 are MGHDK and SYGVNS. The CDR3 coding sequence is TGTGTCAGCGGTGGGCCCCCCGGTAGCGGTGAAAACACCATATATTTT. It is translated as CVSGGPPGSGENTIYF.

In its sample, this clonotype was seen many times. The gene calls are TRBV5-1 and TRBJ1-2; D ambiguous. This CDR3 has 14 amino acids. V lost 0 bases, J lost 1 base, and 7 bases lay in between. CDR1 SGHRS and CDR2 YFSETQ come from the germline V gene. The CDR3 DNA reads TGCGCCAGCAGCTTGGGTGAGGTTAACTATGGCTACACCTTC. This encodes CASSLGEVNYGYTF.

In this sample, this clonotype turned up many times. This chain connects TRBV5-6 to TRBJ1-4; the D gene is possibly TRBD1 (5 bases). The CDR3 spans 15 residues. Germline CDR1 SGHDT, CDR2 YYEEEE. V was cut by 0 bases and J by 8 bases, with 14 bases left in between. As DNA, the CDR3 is TGTGCCAGCAGCTTGGCGGGGGGAATCAGAGAAAAACTGTTTTTT. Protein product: CASSLAGGIREKLFF.

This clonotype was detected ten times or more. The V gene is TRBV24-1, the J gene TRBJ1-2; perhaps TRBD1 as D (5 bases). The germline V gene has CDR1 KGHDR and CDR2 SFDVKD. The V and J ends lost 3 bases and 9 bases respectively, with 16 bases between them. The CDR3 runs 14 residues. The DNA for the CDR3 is TGTGCCACCAGTGATGGGGACCGTGGGGGAAGCTACACCTTC. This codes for CATSDGDRGGSYTF.

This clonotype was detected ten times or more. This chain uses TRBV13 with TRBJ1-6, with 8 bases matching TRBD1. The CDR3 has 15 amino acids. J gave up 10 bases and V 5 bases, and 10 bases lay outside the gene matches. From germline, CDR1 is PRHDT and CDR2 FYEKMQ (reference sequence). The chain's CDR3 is CASSHSTGVGSPLHF. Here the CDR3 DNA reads TGTGCCAGCAGCCACTCGACAGGGGTAGGCTCACCCCTCCACTTT. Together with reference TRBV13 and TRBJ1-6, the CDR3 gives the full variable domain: AAGVIQSPRHLIKEKRETATLKCYPIPRHDTVYWYQQGPGQDPQFLISFYEKMQSDKGSIPDRFSAQQFSDYHSELNMSSLELGDSALYFCASSHSTGVGSPLHFGNGTRLTVT.

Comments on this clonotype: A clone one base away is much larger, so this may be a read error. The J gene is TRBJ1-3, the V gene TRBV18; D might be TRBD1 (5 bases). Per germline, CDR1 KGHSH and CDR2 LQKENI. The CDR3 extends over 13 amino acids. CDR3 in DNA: TGTGGCAGCTCAAGGGGATCAGGAAACACCATATATTTT. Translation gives CGSSRGSGNTIYF.

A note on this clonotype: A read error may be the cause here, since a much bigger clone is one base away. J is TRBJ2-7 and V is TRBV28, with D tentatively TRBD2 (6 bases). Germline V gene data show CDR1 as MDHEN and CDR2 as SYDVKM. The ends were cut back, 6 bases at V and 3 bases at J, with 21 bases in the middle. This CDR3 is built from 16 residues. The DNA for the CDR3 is TGTGCCAGCAGCCAATGCAGCGGGTTTCTGAACTACGAGCAGTACTTC. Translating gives CASSQCSGFLNYEQYF.

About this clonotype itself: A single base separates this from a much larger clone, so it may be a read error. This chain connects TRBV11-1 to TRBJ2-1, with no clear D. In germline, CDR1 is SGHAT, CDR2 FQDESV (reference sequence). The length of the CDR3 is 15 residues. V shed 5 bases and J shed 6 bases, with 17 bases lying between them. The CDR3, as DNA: TGTGCCAGCAGCCCATCTTCGGCAGAAGTCAATGAGCAGTTCTTC. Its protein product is CASSPSSAEVNEQFF.

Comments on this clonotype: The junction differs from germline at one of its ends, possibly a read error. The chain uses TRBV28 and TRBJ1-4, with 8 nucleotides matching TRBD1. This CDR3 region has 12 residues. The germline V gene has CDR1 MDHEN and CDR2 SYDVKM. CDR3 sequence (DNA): TGTGCCAGCAGTTCTGCCCGACAGGGGCTTATTTTT. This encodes CASSSARQGLIF.

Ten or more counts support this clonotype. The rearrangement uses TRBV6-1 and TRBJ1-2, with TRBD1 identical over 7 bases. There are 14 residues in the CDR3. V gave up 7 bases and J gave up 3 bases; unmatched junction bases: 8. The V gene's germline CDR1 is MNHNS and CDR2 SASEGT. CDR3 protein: CASKRQGSHYGYTF. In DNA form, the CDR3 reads TGTGCCAGCAAAAGACAGGGATCTCACTATGGCTACACCTTC.

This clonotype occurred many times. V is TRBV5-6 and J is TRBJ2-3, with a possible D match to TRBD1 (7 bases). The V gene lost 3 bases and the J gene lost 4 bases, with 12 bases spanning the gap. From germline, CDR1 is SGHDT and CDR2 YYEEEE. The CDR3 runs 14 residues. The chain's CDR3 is CASSWRDSSDTQYF. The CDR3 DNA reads TGTGCCAGCAGCTGGAGGGACAGCTCAGATACGCAGTATTTT.

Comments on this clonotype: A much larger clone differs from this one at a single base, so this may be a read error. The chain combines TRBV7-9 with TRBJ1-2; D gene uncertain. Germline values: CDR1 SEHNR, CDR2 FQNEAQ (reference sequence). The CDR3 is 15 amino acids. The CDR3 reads CASSHEGGPNHGYTF. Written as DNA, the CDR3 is TGTGCCAGCAGCCACGAGGGAGGGCCTAACCATGGCTACACCTTC.

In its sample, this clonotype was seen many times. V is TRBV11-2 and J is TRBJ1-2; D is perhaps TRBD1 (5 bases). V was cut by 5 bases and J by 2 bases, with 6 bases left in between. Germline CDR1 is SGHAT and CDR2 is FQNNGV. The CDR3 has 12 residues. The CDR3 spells CASSGQNYGYTF. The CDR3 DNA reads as TGTGCCAGCAGCGGACAAAACTATGGCTACACCTTC.

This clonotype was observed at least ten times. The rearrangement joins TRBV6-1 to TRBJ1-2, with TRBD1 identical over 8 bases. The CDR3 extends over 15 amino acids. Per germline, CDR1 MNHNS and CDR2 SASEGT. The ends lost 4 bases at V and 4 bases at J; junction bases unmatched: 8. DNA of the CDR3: TGTGCCAGCAGTGGACAGGGGCAACTTACCTATGGCTACACCTTC. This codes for CASSGQGQLTYGYTF.

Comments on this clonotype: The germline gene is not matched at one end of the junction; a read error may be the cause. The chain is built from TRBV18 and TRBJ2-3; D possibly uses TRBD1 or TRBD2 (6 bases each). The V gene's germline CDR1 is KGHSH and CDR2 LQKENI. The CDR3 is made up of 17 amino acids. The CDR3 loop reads CASPPPRGAMSTDTQYF. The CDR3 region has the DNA TGTGCCAGCCCACCACCGAGGGGGGCTATGAGCACAGATACGCAGTATTTT.

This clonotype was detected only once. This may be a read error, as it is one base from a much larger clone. The CDR3 region has the DNA TGTGCCAGCAGTTTAGGGACTAGCGGGAACACCCGGGAGCTGTTTTTT. Residues: CASSLGTSGNTRELFF. V usage is TRBV27 and J usage is TRBJ2-2; 13 bases agree with TRBD2. The CDR3 totals 16 residues. Germline loops: CDR1 MNHEY, CDR2 SMNVEV (reference sequence).